The T cell receptor (beta chain) under discussion was sequenced for a study of patients and donors after allogeneic stem cell transplantation. The V and J ends lost 0 bases and 4 bases respectively, with 10 bases between them. The CDR3 length is 14 residues. CDR1 SGHDT and CDR2 YYEEEE come from the germline V gene. One entry per CDR3 protein results from TCRdb running MiXCR on the RT-PCR reads. This sample carries about a million distinct CDR3 sequences, about a sixth of them seen once, and the ten largest clones take 5% to 6.5%. The sample comprised blood, either unsorted or a sorted T cell fraction (not recorded which). The TCR sequence derives from a human donor who was either an allogeneic HSCT recipient or a stem cell or donor lymphocyte infusion donor (not recorded which). It is not recorded whose cells these are; they may come from a transplant donor. The rearrangement uses TRBV5-6 and TRBJ1-2, with D hard to call. This CDR3 reads CASSLDVGIYGYTF. The CDR3 region has the DNA TGTGCCAGCAGCTTGGATGTTGGTATCTATGGCTACACCTTC.